Listed below are T cell receptor beta chains from one sample, sequenced in a study of T cells in tumors after PD-1 blockade. The data were produced by immunoSEQ multiplex PCR, yet TCRdb's version contains in-frame clones alone and is incomplete. The table shows around 35,000 clones, with approximately 70% occurring only once. The specimen was PBMCs, collected after anti-PD-1 treatment. The receptors come from a human donor with basal cell carcinoma. Both conserved end residues are part of each CDR3. D genes are given only for firm matches. Some rows mark clone size as missing; the rest say once, few, many or name a class of expanded clone.

cdr3_aa cdr3_nt j_call clone_size d_call v_call
CASSVGVLAGGGVQETQYF TGTGCCAGCAGCGTAGGAGTCCTAGCGGGAGGGGGGGTCCAAGAGACCCAGTACTTC TRBJ2-5 . TRBD2 TRBV9
CASNRDAGGVNEQYF TGTGCCAGCAACAGGGACGCGGGAGGTGTCAACGAGCAGTACTTC TRBJ2-7 few TRBD2 TRBV6-5
CASSPQAGARGREKLFF TGTGCCAGCAGCCCTCAGGCGGGGGCGCGGGGTAGGGAAAAACTGTTTTTT TRBJ1-4 . . TRBV7-9
CASSKNTEAFF TGTGCCAGCAGTAAGAACACTGAAGCTTTCTTT TRBJ1-1 . . TRBV28
CASSQKGKRQGGGYTF TGCGCCAGCAGCCAAAAAGGGAAACGACAGGGGGGTGGCTACACCTTC TRBJ1-2 . TRBD1 TRBV4-3
CAVQSPPGRVAFF TGTGCCGTCCAATCCCCGCCGGGGCGCGTAGCTTTCTTT TRBJ1-1 once . TRBV6-5
CASSQNRGEQFF TGTGCCAGCAGCCAGAACAGGGGGGAGCAGTTCTTC TRBJ2-1 . TRBD1 TRBV11-3
CATSEDRGLKKGYTF TGTGCCACCAGTGAGGACAGGGGGCTCAAAAAAGGCTACACCTTC TRBJ1-2 . TRBD1 TRBV24-1
CASRAGTGPRYGYTF TGCGCCAGCAGGGCCGGAACCGGGCCAAGATATGGCTACACCTTC TRBJ1-2 . . TRBV4-3
CASSLAGNRVSF TGTGCCAGCAGCTTAGCTGGAAACAGGGTAAGCTTC TRBJ2-7 . . TRBV7-8
CASSFGYEQYF TGTGCCAGCAGTTTTGGCTACGAGCAGTACTTC TRBJ2-7 . . TRBV28
CASSGLAGTDTQYF TGTGCCAGCAGCGGGCTAGCGGGCACAGATACGCAGTATTTT TRBJ2-3 . TRBD2 TRBV5-8
CASKGDSYEQYF TGTGCCAGCAAAGGGGACTCCTACGAGCAGTACTTC TRBJ2-7 . . TRBV6-6
CASSIRVQGGTGELFF TGTGCCAGTAGTATTCGTGTACAGGGAGGTACCGGGGAGCTGTTTTTT TRBJ2-2 . . TRBV19
CAISRLAGGQTYEQYF TGTGCCATCAGCCGACTAGCGGGGGGGCAAACCTACGAGCAGTACTTC TRBJ2-7 few TRBD2 TRBV10-3
CASSSGRASYNEQFF TGTGCCAGCAGTAGCGGGAGGGCCTCCTACAATGAGCAGTTCTTC TRBJ2-1 once TRBD2 TRBV27
CASSQGWGNNQPQHF TGCGCCAGCAGCCAGGGATGGGGGAACAATCAGCCCCAGCATTTT TRBJ1-5 . . TRBV4-1
CASSHADTKVEGYTF TGCGCCAGCAGCCACGCGGACACAAAGGTTGAGGGCTACACCTTC TRBJ1-2 . . TRBV4-3
CATSQRGKNIQYF TGTGCCACCAGTCAACGGGGAAAAAACATTCAGTACTTC TRBJ2-4 . . TRBV24-1
CATSDSTSGGLSSYNEQFF TGTGCCACCAGTGATTCAACTAGCGGGGGGCTTAGCTCCTACAATGAGCAGTTCTTC TRBJ2-1 . TRBD2 TRBV24-1
CASSQDPGSNYGYTF TGCGCCAGCAGCCAAGATCCCGGGTCTAACTATGGCTACACCTTC TRBJ1-2 few . TRBV4-3
CASRAPSEDLYGYTF TGTGCCAGTAGAGCACCCTCGGAGGATCTCTATGGCTACACCTTC TRBJ1-2 few . TRBV19
CATSEWEGYGYTF TGTGCCACCAGTGAATGGGAGGGGTATGGCTACACCTTC TRBJ1-2 . . TRBV24-1
CASSLRPAEGNNEQFF TGCGCCAGCAGCCTCCGTCCAGCGGAGGGGAACAATGAGCAGTTCTTC TRBJ2-1 few . TRBV4-1
CASSDSGQATVEQFF TGTGCCAGCAGTGACTCCGGACAGGCGACGGTGGAGCAGTTCTTC TRBJ2-1 . TRBD1 TRBV6-4
CSVEGLGQGNEKLFF TGCAGCGTTGAAGGGTTGGGACAGGGTAATGAAAAACTGTTTTTT TRBJ1-4 . TRBD1 TRBV29-1
CASSLAHYRGNTEAFF TGTGCCAGCAGCTTAGCGCACTACAGGGGGAACACTGAAGCTTTCTTT TRBJ1-1 . TRBD1 TRBV7-6
CAWGLGLDPYRQETQYF TGTGCCTGGGGTCTGGGACTAGACCCCTACCGTCAAGAGACCCAGTACTTC TRBJ2-5 . TRBD2 TRBV30
CASSPRAGQGFSGYTF TGTGCCAGCAGCCCAAGGGCGGGACAGGGGTTTTCTGGCTACACCTTC TRBJ1-2 . TRBD1 TRBV7-2
CASSQVGGGSYGYTF TGCGCCAGCAGCCAAGTAGGGGGCGGTTCATATGGCTACACCTTC TRBJ1-2 . TRBD1 TRBV14
CASSMRGSYGYTF TGTGCCAGTAGTATGAGAGGGAGCTATGGCTACACCTTC TRBJ1-2 . . TRBV19
CASSTDRIFEQYF TGTGCCAGCAGCACGGACAGAATTTTCGAGCAGTACTTC TRBJ2-7 . . TRBV7-2
CASSLGGSGGTQYF TGTGCCAGCAGCTTAGGTGGGAGCGGGGGGACCCAGTACTTC TRBJ2-5 . TRBD2 TRBV7-2
CASSQLTDPYEQYF TGTGCCAGCAGCCAACTTACGGACCCCTACGAGCAGTACTTC TRBJ2-7 few . TRBV4-2
CATRPSGEKNNEQFF TGTGCCACCAGACCCAGCGGGGAAAAAAACAATGAGCAGTTCTTC TRBJ2-1 once TRBD2 TRBV18
CATSGVQGAGTEAFF TGTGCCACCAGTGGTGTCCAGGGGGCAGGCACTGAAGCTTTCTTT TRBJ1-1 . TRBD1 TRBV24-1
CASSLPGLRDSQETQYF TGTGCCAGCAGCCTCCCTGGACTCCGGGACTCCCAAGAGACCCAGTACTTC TRBJ2-5 . . TRBV7-2
CASSYSRSGGYTF TGTGCCAGCAGTTACTCACGCTCGGGGGGCTACACCTTC TRBJ1-2 few . TRBV6-5
CASRRQGRTNEKLFF TGTGCCAGTCGGCGTCAGGGGAGGACTAATGAAAAACTGTTTTTT TRBJ1-4 . . TRBV21-1
CASSLTDGNTEAFF TGTGCCAGCAGCTTAACCGACGGTAACACTGAAGCTTTCTTT TRBJ1-1 . . TRBV7-3
CASSLGALAGGRVDTQYF TGTGCCAGCAGCTTAGGAGCCCTTGCGGGAGGAAGAGTAGATACGCAGTATTTT TRBJ2-3 . TRBD2 TRBV11-2
CASSWDRGGNTEAFF TGTGCCAGTAGTTGGGACAGGGGGGGGAACACTGAAGCTTTCTTT TRBJ1-1 . TRBD1 TRBV6-5
CASSLDAREQFF TGCGCCAGCAGCTTGGATGCCCGAGAGCAGTTCTTC TRBJ2-1 . . TRBV5-1
CASSPSGSETKRGYTF TGTGCCAGCAGCCCGTCTGGGTCGGAAACTAAGCGAGGCTACACCTTC TRBJ1-2 . . TRBV28
CASSISGGQAKNIQYF TGTGCCAGTAGTATTTCTGGGGGGCAAGCCAAAAACATTCAGTACTTC TRBJ2-4 . . TRBV19
CASSPGITEAFF TGTGCCAGCTCACCAGGGATCACTGAAGCTTTCTTT TRBJ1-1 . . TRBV18
CASSPSGTGNYEQYF TGTGCCAGTAGTCCCTCCGGGACAGGGAACTACGAGCAGTACTTC TRBJ2-7 . TRBD1 TRBV19
CASSVLRGGTNYGYTF TGTGCCAGCAGCGTTCTCCGAGGGGGTACTAACTATGGCTACACCTTC TRBJ1-2 . . TRBV9
CASSGTTGGGNEQYF TGTGCCAGCAGCGGTACGACAGGGGGCGGCAACGAGCAGTACTTC TRBJ2-7 . TRBD1 TRBV9
CASNRGTGELFF TGTGCCAGCAACAGGGGTACCGGGGAGCTGTTTTTT TRBJ2-2 few TRBD1 TRBV19
CASSQDQAGGSFF TGTGCCAGCAGCCAAGATCAGGCGGGAGGGTCGTTCTTC TRBJ2-1 . TRBD2 TRBV4-2
CAWSFGGSQPQHF TGTGCCTGGAGTTTTGGGGGAAGTCAGCCCCAGCATTTT TRBJ1-5 . . TRBV30
CASSVPVGQGAVDEQFF TGTGCCAGCAGCGTTCCCGTGGGGCAGGGGGCAGTGGATGAGCAGTTCTTC TRBJ2-1 . TRBD1 TRBV9
CASSSRPSPEAQYF TGTGCCAGCAGCTCCCGGCCTAGCCCGGAGGCCCAGTACTTC TRBJ2-5 . . TRBV5-8
CASSIPRGGALEQFF TGTGCCAGTAGTATCCCGAGGGGGGGGGCTTTGGAGCAGTTCTTC TRBJ2-1 . . TRBV19
CASSYVPGSEANVLTF TGTGCCAGCAGTTACGTCCCAGGGTCTGAAGCCAACGTCCTGACTTTC TRBJ2-6 . . TRBV6-5
CASSFTRTGLGKDTQYF TGTGCCAGCAGCTTCACCAGGACAGGACTGGGGAAAGATACGCAGTATTTT TRBJ2-3 . TRBD1 TRBV6-2/TRBV6-3
CASSVDQRGLPSTDTQYF TGTGCCAGCAGCGTAGATCAGCGGGGGCTACCTAGCACAGATACGCAGTATTTT TRBJ2-3 . TRBD2 TRBV9
CASSMGTGEKLFF TGTGCCAGTAGTATGGGGACGGGTGAAAAACTGTTTTTT TRBJ1-4 . . TRBV19